This record concerns one T cell receptor beta chain sequence. This clonotype appeared a few times. Its antigen target is currently unknown. Base qualities are missing; no much larger clone stands one base away. From the cysteine through the phenylalanine, the CDR3 covers 13 amino acids. Only the CDR3 portion is preserved as DNA: 39 bases, with reading frame beginning at the first base. CDR1 and CDR2 (DFQATT, SNEGSKA) derive from the germline V gene (reference sequence). The V and J ends are trimmed by 3 bases and 4 bases, leaving 12 bases between them. The instrument given in TCRdb is Illumina MiSeq. Genomic DNA from sorted T cell subsets served as template for TCRbeta CDR3 amplification. The TCRbeta CDR3 region was amplified by multiplex PCR with 30 forward and 13 reverse primers. PCR products were purified with AMPure XP beads, after which indices and adaptors were added in a second approximately 25-cycle PCR. Before sequencing, libraries were gel-purified with the QIAquick Gel Extraction Kit. The paper's processing steps were these. FLASH was used to merge the paired-end reads, and IgBLAST was used to align the reads to IMGT V, D and J germline references. Reads with less than 70% alignment identity to germline references were removed, leaving roughly 12,000,000 reads across the study. Following IMGT definitions, CDR3 boundaries, reading frame and productivity were assigned. Highly-expanded clones were defined as clones making up 1% or more of reads, and normalized Shannon entropy was used to measure diversity. Unpaired two-tailed t-tests were used to test group differences in Shannon entropy. TCRdb passed the public sequencing reads through fastp at Q25 and MiXCR, retaining productive beta sequences. A single entry per CDR3 protein holds the most common genes and DNA from its merged rows. The V and J calls shown here were made by TCRdb, not taken from the authors' results. A total of about 270,000 distinct CDR3 sequences appear in this sample, more than 40% of them only once. Approximately 14% of the sample is in the top ten clones.

Every diabetic patient fulfilled standard classification criteria for type 1 or type 2 diabetes, and glucose and C-peptide were evaluated using WHO-recommended methods. Donors with other autoimmune diseases or infections within the previous four weeks were excluded. From each participant, ten milliliters of peripheral blood were collected. LymphoPrep density separation was used to isolate PBMCs. The data derive from a study of type 1 and type 2 diabetes patients listed by TCRdb under 2016. About the investigation overall: The cohort comprised nine type 1 diabetes patients, a few type 2 diabetes patients and roughly six nondiabetic controls recruited in China. Throughout the study, CD4 or CD8 MicroBeads on MACS columns were used to positively select CD4+ and CD8+ T cells from PBMCs. Altogether, roughly 19 million paired-end reads were produced across the whole study. The study used high-throughput sequencing to profile TCRbeta repertoires and compare individuals with type 1 diabetes, type 2 diabetes and no diabetes. For the type 1 diabetes patients, the type 2 diabetes patients acted as a disease comparison group. Similar V gene usage was observed when approximately 20-cycle and roughly 25-cycle amplification were compared, suggesting similar primer efficiencies and random PCR bias. Paired-end sequencing of TCRbeta libraries was performed on Illumina HiSeq 2000 or MiSeq instruments. What the authors observed across the whole study: High diversity was shown by type 2 diabetes repertoires, and the diversity was significantly greater than that of type 1 diabetes repertoires in both CD4+ and CD8+ T cells. Type 2 diabetes patients had few highly-expanded CD4+ clones, median one, accounting for a median approximately 4% of reads. Age and gender were not matched between study groups, possibly biasing interpretation. Type 2 diabetes and control samples had highly correlated V and J gene usage patterns, with an average between-sample correlation of around 0.97. Because only a limited number of T2D and control samples were sequenced, some T1D-only HECs might also appear in more T2D or control samples.

The sequencing input was peripheral blood mononuclear cells (PBMCs). The chain is encoded by TRBV20-1 joined to TRBJ1-2; a confident D gene designation cannot be given. The sequence was obtained from a man in his late teens or twenties with type 2 diabetes. The DNA sequence is TGCAGTGCTAGTTCAGCAGGAGGCTATGGCTACACCTTC. This translates into CSASSAGGYGYTF.